This TCR beta chain was identified in a study of T cell repertoires in cytomegalovirus infection (dated by TCRdb to between 2018 and 2020). Study-wide context: Because public TCR beta signatures pointed to carriage of CMV infection together with the matching HLA type, the HLA type of each donor mattered for the analysis. Points the paper makes about the study in general: Carriers of CMV infection plus the relevant HLA type were discriminated by the cumulative frequency of public TCR beta family members in the study cohort and in an independent approximately 340-donor cohort. The ex vivo response was dominated by HLA-C-restricted CMV-specific TCR beta clonotypes, which also provided the single most frequent clonotype in two of eight donors.

CDR1 and CDR2 were assigned from the germline V gene (reference sequence) as MNHEY and SMNVEV. The V end gives up 5 bases and the J end 9 bases, leaving 10 bases in the junction not matched to a gene. The CDR3 numbers 15 residues from cysteine through phenylalanine. Only the CDR3 DNA stays, 45 bases, in frame from base 1. Only a few counts were recorded for this clonotype. No antigen is known for it. Per-base qualities were not stored, and no clone one base away is much larger. TCRdb names Illumina HiSeq 1500 as the instrument used. TCRdb reprocessing: public reads trimmed at Q25 with fastp, clones called with MiXCR, in-frame beta chains kept. Rows are unified per CDR3 protein, each entry keeping the most common DNA and genes. The sample records approximately 500,000 distinct CDR3 sequences, about 25% of which are singletons. The top ten clones comprise approximately 13% of the sample.

The V and J genes are TRBV27 and TRBJ1-4, with 9 middle bases fitting TRBD1. The source of this sequence is a human donor in good health (CMV status not recorded). Some clones in this sample may be carry-over from other donors' samples. The sample was PBMCs. The DNA reads TGTGCCAGCAGTCCCCTCCGGGACAGGGTACAAAAACTGTTTTTT. Its product reads: CASSPLRDRVQKLFF.